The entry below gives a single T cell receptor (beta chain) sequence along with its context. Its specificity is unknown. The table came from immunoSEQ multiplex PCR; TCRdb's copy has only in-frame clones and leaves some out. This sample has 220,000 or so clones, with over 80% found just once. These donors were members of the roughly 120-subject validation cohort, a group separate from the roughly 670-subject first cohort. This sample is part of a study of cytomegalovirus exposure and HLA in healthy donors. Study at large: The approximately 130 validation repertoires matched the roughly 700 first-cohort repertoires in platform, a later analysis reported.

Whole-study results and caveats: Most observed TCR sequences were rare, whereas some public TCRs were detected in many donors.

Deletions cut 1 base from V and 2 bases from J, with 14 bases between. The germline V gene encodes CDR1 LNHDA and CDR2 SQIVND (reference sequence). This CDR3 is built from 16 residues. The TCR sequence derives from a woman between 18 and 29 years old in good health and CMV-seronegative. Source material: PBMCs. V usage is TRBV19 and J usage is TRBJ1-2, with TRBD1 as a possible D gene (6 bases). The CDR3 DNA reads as TGTGCCAGTAGTATAGCTGGGGACAACCAAAACTATGGCTACACCTTC. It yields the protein CASSIAGDNQNYGYTF.